The 27 T cell receptor beta chains presented below share a single source sample, sequenced in a study of CD8 T cells in ankylosing spondylitis. Study-wide points: About 8 highly homologous variants made up a TCR beta motif that seemed to typify ankylosing spondylitis blood.

TCRdb used MiXCR to reprocess the 5' RACE reads, holding one entry per CDR3 protein. Of about 440,000 distinct CDR3 sequences in the sample, 17% are singletons; the top ten hold over 1%. These receptors' antigens are unknown. The specimen sequenced was blood, either unsorted or a sorted T cell fraction (not recorded which). The receptor source for this set is a male donor with ankylosing spondylitis.

This clonotype showed up just once. V and J are TRBV10-3 and TRBJ2-7; TRBD2 matches at 10 bases. In germline, CDR1 is ENHRY, CDR2 SYGVKD. CDR3 size: 15 residues. After removal of 4 bases from V and 2 bases from J, the junction contained 5 bases not matched to a gene. The CDR3 is CAISGGLASTYEQYF. CDR3 nucleotide sequence: TGTGCCATCAGTGGGGGACTAGCGAGTACCTACGAGCAGTACTTC.

This clonotype has ten or more counts. CDR3 coding DNA: TGTGCCAGCTCACGTGCACAGGGACAGCCCCAGCATTTT. Translating gives CASSRAQGQPQHF. This chain links TRBV18 with TRBJ1-5, with D possibly TRBD1 on 6 matching bases. Between the trimmed V and J ends, which lost 4 bases and 7 bases, there was a span of 11 bases. The V gene's germline CDR1 is KGHSH and CDR2 LQKENI. This CDR3 is 13 amino acids long.

There are a few counts of this clonotype. The chain uses TRBV5-1 and TRBJ2-4, with a weak D call TRBD1 (5 bases). The germline gives CDR1 SGHRS, CDR2 YFSETQ. The CDR3 has 14 residues. V was cut by 0 bases and J by 7 bases, with 11 bases left in between. Written as DNA, the CDR3 is TGCGCCAGCAGCTTGGCCGCAGGGCAGAACATTCAGTACTTC. Its protein product is CASSLAAGQNIQYF.

This clonotype occurred a few times. The chain carries TRBV20-1 and TRBJ2-2, with D perhaps TRBD1 or TRBD2 (5 bases each). Germline values: CDR1 DFQATT, CDR2 SNEGSKA (reference sequence). The CDR3 is 13 amino acids. The V end was cut by 5 bases, the J end by 4 bases, with 11 bases between. The CDR3, as DNA: TGCAGTGCTCTAGCAGGGAGCACCGGGGAGCTGTTTTTT. Protein product: CSALAGSTGELFF.

V usage is TRBV24-1 and J usage is TRBJ2-1; no definite D call. The CDR3 totals 13 residues. The ends were cut back, 7 bases at V and 5 bases at J, with 11 bases in the middle. Germline CDR1 and CDR2: KGHDR and SFDVKD. CDR3 in amino acids: CATRAAGNNEQFF. The CDR3 DNA is TGTGCCACCAGGGCAGCTGGAAACAATGAGCAGTTCTTC.

A few counts support this clonotype. This sequence joins TRBV27 and TRBJ2-1, with TRBD2 as a possible D gene (5 bases). V lost 2 bases, J lost 0 bases, and 20 bases lay in between. In germline, CDR1 is MNHEY, CDR2 SMNVEV (reference sequence). The length of the CDR3 is 19 residues. CDR3 protein: CASSLGSVRVSSSYNEQFF. CDR3 coding DNA: TGTGCCAGCAGTTTAGGGTCGGTGAGGGTATCGAGCTCCTACAATGAGCAGTTCTTC.

This clonotype showed up many times. The J gene is TRBJ2-2, the V gene TRBV7-8; tentative D call: TRBD1 (5 bases). V gave up 4 bases and J gave up 0 bases, with 12 bases separating them. CDR3 length equals 16 residues. In germline, CDR1 is SGHVS, CDR2 FQNEAQ. CDR3 nucleotide sequence: TGTGCCAGCAGCTCAGACGACAGACCGAACACCGGGGAGCTGTTTTTT. Its translation is CASSSDDRPNTGELFF.

This clonotype was seen a few times. The rearrangement joins TRBV4-1 to TRBJ1-1; 10 nucleotides agree with TRBD1. CDR1 and CDR2 from the germline V gene are MGHRA and YSYEKL. With 3 bases clipped from V and 10 bases from J, the junction kept 11 bases outside the gene matches. This CDR3 region has 15 residues. The CDR3 loop is CASSHQGGDRGRAFF. Written as DNA, the CDR3 is TGCGCCAGCAGCCACCAAGGGGGGGACAGGGGTCGAGCTTTCTTT.

This clonotype was counted only a few times. The J gene is TRBJ1-5, the V gene TRBV6-2 or TRBV6-3, with D possibly matching TRBD1 (5 bases). Per the germline V gene, CDR1 is MNHEY and CDR2 is SVGEGT. CDR3 size: 15 residues. V was clipped by 6 bases and J by 3 bases, with 15 bases between them. Here the CDR3 reads CASRPGGGTNQPQHF. In DNA, the CDR3 is TGTGCCAGCAGACCCGGGGGAGGGACCAATCAGCCCCAGCATTTT.

This clonotype came up a few times. The chain has TRBV2 and TRBJ2-7; D might be TRBD2 (6 bases). V shed 7 bases and J shed 4 bases, with 14 bases lying between them. The CDR3 covers 13 residues. Germline V CDR1 and CDR2: SNHLY, FYNNEI. CDR3 DNA: TGTGCCAGCATTCGGCAGGGAGGTTACGAGCAGTACTTC. Its protein is CASIRQGGYEQYF.

In its sample, this clonotype was seen a few times. The CDR3, as DNA: TGCAGTGCTAGGGGACAGGGCACTGGGAATGAGCAGTTCTTC. Its protein is CSARGQGTGNEQFF. V usage is TRBV20-1 and J usage is TRBJ2-1; TRBD1 matches 9 bases. Trimming cost V 3 bases and J 7 bases; bases outside gene matches: 7. CDR3 length: 14 amino acids. Germline CDR1 is DFQATT and CDR2 is SNEGSKA (reference sequence).

The V gene is TRBV20-1, the J gene TRBJ2-7; D is unclear. Trimming took 0 bases from V and 0 from J, leaving 12 bases between them. CDR1 is DFQATT and CDR2 is SNEGSKA in the germline V gene (reference sequence). CDR3 length equals 15 residues. CDR3 residues: CSARDRHSSSYEQYF. The CDR3 nucleotides are TGCAGTGCTAGAGATCGCCATAGTAGCTCCTACGAGCAGTACTTC.

This clonotype came up a few times. This rearrangement joins TRBV4-1 to TRBJ2-1; 10 bases are a match to TRBD2. V dropped 6 bases and J dropped 4; count of bases not matched to a gene: 3. The CDR3 totals 14 residues. Germline assignment: CDR1 MGHRA and CDR2 YSYEKL. CDR3 residues: CASRPAGGYNEQFF. The CDR3, as DNA: TGCGCCAGCAGGCCAGCGGGAGGGTACAATGAGCAGTTCTTC.

V and J are TRBV4-2 and TRBJ2-1, with 9 bases lining up with TRBD2. From germline, CDR1 is LGHNA and CDR2 YNFKEQ. Unmatched junction bases numbered 8, after V lost 4 bases and J lost 4 bases. The CDR3 runs 16 residues. For the CDR3, the DNA is TGTGCCAGCAGCCTATCAACTAGCGGGTCTTACAATGAGCAGTTCTTC. This codes for CASSLSTSGSYNEQFF.

There are a few counts of this clonotype. This chain links TRBV6-5 with TRBJ2-7, with 8 bases lining up with TRBD2. Germline lookup yields CDR1 MNHEY and CDR2 SVGAGI. V shed 4 bases and J 0 bases; nucleotides not matched to a gene: 2. The CDR3 loop spans 14 amino acids. The CDR3 nucleotides read TGTGCCAGCAGTTCGGGGGGGGACTCCTACGAGCAGTACTTC. It codes for CASSSGGDSYEQYF.

This rearrangement joins TRBV11-3 to TRBJ2-1, with 8 bases matching TRBD1. Germline CDR1 and CDR2: SGHNT and YENEEA. Trimming removed 5 bases from V and 5 bases from J; junction bases left unmatched: 11. The CDR3 has 16 amino acids. CDR3 region: CASSPRQGAPNNEQFF. The CDR3 DNA reads TGTGCCAGCAGCCCAAGGCAGGGGGCGCCAAACAATGAGCAGTTCTTC.

This clonotype was counted ten times or more. The chain is built from TRBV5-1 and TRBJ2-1, with TRBD2 as a possible D gene (5 bases). V was cut by 4 bases and J by 0 bases, with 8 bases left in between. Per germline, CDR1 SGHRS and CDR2 YFSETQ. The length of the CDR3 is 14 residues. The CDR3 coding sequence is TGCGCCAGCAGCCCCGACTACTCCTACAATGAGCAGTTCTTC. Its protein is CASSPDYSYNEQFF.

Note on this clonotype: The junction differs from germline at one of its ends, possibly a read error. The chain is built from TRBV12-3 or TRBV12-4 and TRBJ2-7, with TRBD2 identical over 8 bases. This CDR3 spans 13 amino acids. Here the CDR3 DNA reads TGTGCCAGCAGTGTAGCGGGGTCCTACGAGCAGTACTTC. It specifies CASSVAGSYEQYF.

This clonotype was detected a few times. The J gene is TRBJ2-2, the V gene TRBV28; 7 bases match TRBD2. The CDR3 totals 16 residues. V shed 7 bases, J shed 1 base, and the junction held 9 bases outside the gene matches. The germline V gene encodes CDR1 MDHEN and CDR2 SYDVKM. The CDR3 nucleotides read TGTGCCAGCACCCGGGGAGGGTCGTTGAACACCGGGGAGCTGTTTTTT. Its translation: CASTRGGSLNTGELFF.

This clonotype was detected once. CDR3 nucleotide sequence: TGTGCCAGCAGCCAGATGGTCGAATATGGCTACACCTTC. Its translation: CASSQMVEYGYTF. The rearrangement uses TRBV14 and TRBJ1-2; D is unresolved. This CDR3 has 13 amino acids. With 3 bases removed from V and 5 bases from J, the gap between germline ends came to 10 bases. Germline V gene data show CDR1 as SGHDN and CDR2 as FVKESK. The entire variable domain, with the rest obtained from reference TRBV14 and TRBJ1-2, is as follows: EAGVTQFPSHSVIEKGQTVTLRCDPISGHDNLYWYRRVMGKEIKFLLHFVKESKQDESGMPNNRFLAERTGGTYSTLKVQPAELEDSGVYFCASSQMVEYGYTFGSGTRLTVV.

The V and J genes are TRBV12-3 or TRBV12-4 and TRBJ2-5, with 7 positions matching TRBD2. This CDR3 comprises 14 residues. V was clipped by 4 bases and J by 4 bases; unmatched bases: 6. CDR3 in DNA: TGTGCCAGCAGTTCCCGAGCGGGGACAGAGACCCAGTACTTC. Translation: CASSSRAGTETQYF.

This clonotype was counted ten times or more. The rearrangement uses TRBV27 and TRBJ1-2; D unresolved. Germline loops: CDR1 MNHEY, CDR2 SMNVEV (reference sequence). The CDR3 loop spans 13 amino acids. The V end was cut by 6 bases, the J end by 4 bases, with 12 bases between. The CDR3 protein is CASRTSGSYGYTF. CDR3 DNA: TGTGCCAGCAGAACGTCGGGAAGCTATGGCTACACCTTC.

This clonotype appeared a few times. The chain is built from TRBV10-3 and TRBJ2-7; D perhaps matches TRBD1 (7 bases). The CDR3 extends over 17 amino acids. Between the trimmed V and J ends, which lost 6 bases and 2 bases, there was a span of 23 bases. Germline values: CDR1 ENHRY, CDR2 SYGVKD. Here the CDR3 reads CAISLTGSEGRAYEQYF. DNA for the CDR3: TGTGCCATCAGCTTGACAGGGTCGGAGGGAAGAGCCTACGAGCAGTACTTC.

The V and J genes are TRBV6-5 and TRBJ1-1; D ambiguous. Germline CDR1 is MNHEY and CDR2 is SVGAGI. CDR3 length: 13 amino acids. Between the trimmed V and J ends, which lost 0 bases and 4 bases, there was a span of 6 bases. The CDR3 DNA reads as TGTGCCAGCAGTTACTCGATAAGCACTGAAGCTTTCTTT. It codes for CASSYSISTEAFF.

In its sample, this clonotype was seen a few times. The CDR3 DNA follows: TGTGCCAGCAGCAACCGGGACCCGAAAGAGACCCAGTACTTC. It specifies CASSNRDPKETQYF. The chain joins TRBV7-6 to TRBJ2-5; the D call may be TRBD1 or TRBD2 (5 bases each). The CDR3 extends over 14 amino acids. V lost 5 bases to trimming and J lost 3 bases, with 13 bases between them. CDR1 is SGHVS, CDR2 FNYEAQ, per germline.

The chain has TRBV27 and TRBJ2-2; D may be TRBD1 (5 bases). V was pared by 2 bases and J by 0 bases, with 7 bases between. This CDR3 has 15 amino acids. Germline assignment: CDR1 MNHEY and CDR2 SMNVEV (reference sequence). The CDR3 bases are TGTGCCAGCAGTTTACGGACACCGAACACCGGGGAGCTGTTTTTT. Residues: CASSLRTPNTGELFF.

Only a few counts were recorded for this clonotype. V gene TRBV14 combines with J gene TRBJ2-1; D may be TRBD1 (5 bases). The V end was cut by 4 bases, the J end by 9 bases, with 10 bases between. The CDR3 extends over 12 amino acids. Germline values: CDR1 SGHDN, CDR2 FVKESK. CDR3: CASSPTGGEQFF. CDR3 coding DNA: TGTGCCAGCAGCCCCACAGGCGGTGAGCAGTTCTTC.